This paragraph covers one T cell receptor (beta chain) sequence. Its antigen is not identified. The junction departs from germline at one end; a sequencing error may be responsible. Blood RNA came from unsorted whole blood; germline DNA was also extracted. The source of the sample is a study of tumor-infiltrating lymphocytes in primary liver carcinoma. Study-wide background: The study obtained roughly 3.65 to 7.13 million productive TCRbeta reads per sample, similar across tissue types.

Total RNA amounting to 450 to 500 ng was the source from which TCR beta cDNA was made with a constant-region primer. Generation of the TCR beta libraries relied on three nested multiplex PCR rounds using slightly modified ARM-PCR. TCRdb called the multiplex PCR reads again in MiXCR, with one record for every CDR3 protein. The sample includes just over 300,000 distinct CDR3 sequences, about 50% of them seen just once. Study outcomes and limitations: Significantly larger top-250-clone fractions were found in tumors than in blood (p = 0.039). Tumor region pairs shared more overlap than did tumor-adjacent and tumor-blood pairs. Left bulk and unsorted, the samples did not allow CD4+ and CD8+ repertoires to be compared.

Sequencing used peripheral blood. This receptor was identified in a woman younger than 45 with primary liver carcinoma and hepatitis B virus infection.

The chain's CDR3 is CASSSTIVSNERLFF. The CDR3 coding sequence is TGTGCCAGCAGTTCCACAATAGTTTCGAATGAAAGACTGTTTTTT. V usage is TRBV6-1 and J usage is TRBJ1-4; D gene uncertain. In germline, CDR1 is MNHNS, CDR2 SASEGT. This CDR3 has 15 residues.